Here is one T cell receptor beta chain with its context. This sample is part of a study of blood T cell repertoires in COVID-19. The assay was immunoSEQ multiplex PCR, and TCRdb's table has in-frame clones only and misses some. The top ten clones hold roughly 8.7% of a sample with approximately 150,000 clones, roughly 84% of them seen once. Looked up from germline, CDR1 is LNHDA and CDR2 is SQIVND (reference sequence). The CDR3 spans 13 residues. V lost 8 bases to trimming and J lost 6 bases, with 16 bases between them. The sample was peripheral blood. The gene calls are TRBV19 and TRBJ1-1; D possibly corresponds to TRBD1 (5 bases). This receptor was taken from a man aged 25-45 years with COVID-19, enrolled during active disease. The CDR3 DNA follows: TGTGCCAGTCAACATGACGGGGGGTCTGAAGCTTTCTTT. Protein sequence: CASQHDGGSEAFF.